The clone carrying this T cell receptor beta chain was counted many times. Antigen unknown. Combining a sample-barcoded 5' primer with a J-beta primer mix, a second PCR ran for about 7 to 12 cycles. Via MiXCR, TCRdb re-called the 5' RACE reads, giving one row per CDR3 protein. The data show about a million distinct CDR3 sequences, 35% to 40% seen once. The data belong to a study of blood T cells in healthy people across ages. Study-level points and caveats: Older age went with lower TCR beta diversity per million T cells, in a roughly linear way.

The clonotype comes from a man aged 18 to 30 in good health. The sequenced sample was blood.

The CDR3 DNA is TGTGCCAGCAGTTACAGGGATAGCAATCAGCCCCAGCATTTT. This encodes CASSYRDSNQPQHF. The gene calls are TRBV12-3 or TRBV12-4 and TRBJ1-5, with D tentatively TRBD1 (6 bases). This CDR3 region has 14 residues. V lost 4 bases and J 0 bases, leaving 7 bases between the germline ends.